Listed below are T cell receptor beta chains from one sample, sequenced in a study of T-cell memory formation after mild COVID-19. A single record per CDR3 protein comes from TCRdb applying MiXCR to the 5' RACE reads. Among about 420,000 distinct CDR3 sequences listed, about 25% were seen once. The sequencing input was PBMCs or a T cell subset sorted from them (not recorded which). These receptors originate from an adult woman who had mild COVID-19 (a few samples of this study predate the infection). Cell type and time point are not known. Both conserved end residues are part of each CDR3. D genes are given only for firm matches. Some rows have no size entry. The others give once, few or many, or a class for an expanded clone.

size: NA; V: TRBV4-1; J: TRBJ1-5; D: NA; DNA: TGCGCCAGCAGCCAAGAGATGGGACCCGGGGGCAATCAGCCCCAGCATTTT; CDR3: CASSQEMGPGGNQPQHF
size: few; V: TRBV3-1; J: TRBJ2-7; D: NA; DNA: TGTGCCAGCAGCCAGTTCACCTACGAGCAGTACTTC; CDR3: CASSQFTYEQYF
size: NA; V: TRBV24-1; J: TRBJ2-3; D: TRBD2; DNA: TGTGCCACCAGTAGAGGAGCGGGACCGGATACGCAGTATTTT; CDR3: CATSRGAGPDTQYF
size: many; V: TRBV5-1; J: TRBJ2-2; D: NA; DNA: TGCGCCAGCAGCTACCGAGGGGCCCCGAACACCGGGGAGCTGTTTTTT; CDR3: CASSYRGAPNTGELFF
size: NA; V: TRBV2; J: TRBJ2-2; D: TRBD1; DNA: TGTGCCAGCAGACCCCCGGCAGGGGGTGTCACCGGGGAGCTGTTTTTT; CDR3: CASRPPAGGVTGELFF
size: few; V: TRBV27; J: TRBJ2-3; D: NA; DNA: TGTGCCAGCAGTTTATCGTTTGGTAGCTCGGGGGATACGCAGTATTTT; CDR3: CASSLSFGSSGDTQYF
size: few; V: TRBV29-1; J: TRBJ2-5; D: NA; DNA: TGCAGCGTTGAAGTCCTAAAAGAGACCCAGTACTTC; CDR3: CSVEVLKETQYF
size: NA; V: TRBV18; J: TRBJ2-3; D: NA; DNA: TGTGCCAGCTCAAAGACTAGGCTTGATACGCAGTATTTT; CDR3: CASSKTRLDTQYF
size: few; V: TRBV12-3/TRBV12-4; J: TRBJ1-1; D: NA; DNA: TGTGCCAGCAGTTTTTCTGGGGTGAACACTGAAGCTTTCTTT; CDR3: CASSFSGVNTEAFF
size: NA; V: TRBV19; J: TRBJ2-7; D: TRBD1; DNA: TGTGCCAGTAGTATACCGGGACAGAATTACGAGCAGTACTTC; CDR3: CASSIPGQNYEQYF
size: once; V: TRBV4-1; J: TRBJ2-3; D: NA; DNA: TGCGCCAGCAACAACCCGGGCCGGGCCGGAGATACGCAGTATTTT; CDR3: CASNNPGRAGDTQYF
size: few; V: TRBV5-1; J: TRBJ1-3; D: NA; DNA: TGCGCCAGCAGCTTGGAGGGTATCGACGGAAACACCATATATTTT; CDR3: CASSLEGIDGNTIYF
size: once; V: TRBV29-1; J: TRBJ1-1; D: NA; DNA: TGCAGCGTCCGGGACGGAGACACTGAAGCTTTCTTT; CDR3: CSVRDGDTEAFF
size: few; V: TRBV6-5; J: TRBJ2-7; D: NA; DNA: TGTGCCAGCAGTTACTCGTCTTTACCCTACGAGCAGTACTTC; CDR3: CASSYSSLPYEQYF
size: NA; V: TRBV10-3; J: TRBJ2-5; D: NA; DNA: TGTGCCATCAGTGATCTTGAGACCCAGTACTTC; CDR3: CAISDLETQYF
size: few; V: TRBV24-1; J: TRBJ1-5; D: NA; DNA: TGTGCCACCAGTGATTCAGGGCGGAACAATCAGCCCCAGCATTTT; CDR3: CATSDSGRNNQPQHF
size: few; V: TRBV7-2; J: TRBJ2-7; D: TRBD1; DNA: TGTGCCAGCAGCTTACCGGGGACAGACTACGAGCAGTACTTC; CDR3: CASSLPGTDYEQYF
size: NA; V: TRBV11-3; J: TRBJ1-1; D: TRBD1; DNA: TGTGCCAGCAGCTTAGGACGCCCTGGACAGGGAATGAACACTGAAGCTTTCTTT; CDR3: CASSLGRPGQGMNTEAFF
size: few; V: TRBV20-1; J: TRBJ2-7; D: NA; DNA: TGCAGTGCTAGAGGCGGGGACGCAAACCCCTACGAGCAGTACTTC; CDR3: CSARGGDANPYEQYF
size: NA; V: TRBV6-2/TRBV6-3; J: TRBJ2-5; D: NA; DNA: TGTGCCAGCAGACGCTCAACTTACCCCGGAGAGACCCAGTACTTC; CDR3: CASRRSTYPGETQYF
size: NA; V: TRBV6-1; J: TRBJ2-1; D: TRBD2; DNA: TGTGCCAGCGCCGATCCCGGGACTAGCGGGAGGGCCCTCTCCTACAATGAGCAGTTCTTC; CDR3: CASADPGTSGRALSYNEQFF
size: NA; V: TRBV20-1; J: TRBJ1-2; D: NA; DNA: TGCAGTGCTAGAGATGTTCGGGTCTATGGCTACACCTTC; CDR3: CSARDVRVYGYTF